This entry is about one TCR beta chain. The antigen is undetermined. This record belongs to a study of cytomegalovirus exposure and HLA in healthy donors. In the study overall: Early released data had around 88 million unique TCRs, all coming from HLA-typed donors.

Study-wide results and limits: Accurate prediction of most subjects' HLA-A and HLA-B alleles from TCR beta sequences was reported. TCR beta V- and J-gene trimming, according to a later analysis, was linked to a missense DCLRE1C variant.

Primers: 60 Vbeta forward and 13 Jbeta reverse. Libraries were prepared by immunoSEQ multiplex PCR; TCRdb keeps only in-frame clonotypes and omits some of them. Among over 150,000 clones listed, roughly 80% were seen once. Looked up from germline, CDR1 is ENHRY and CDR2 is SYGVKD. V lost 4 bases to trimming and J lost 3 bases, with 4 bases between them. The CDR3 runs to 12 residues. The genes are TRBV10-3 and TRBJ1-5; the D is unclear. The TCR was taken from a male donor in good health and CMV-seropositive. Sequencing was done on a sample of PBMCs. The CDR3 DNA sequence: TGTGCCATCAGTGGAGACAATCAGCCCCAGCATTTT. It is translated as CAISGDNQPQHF.